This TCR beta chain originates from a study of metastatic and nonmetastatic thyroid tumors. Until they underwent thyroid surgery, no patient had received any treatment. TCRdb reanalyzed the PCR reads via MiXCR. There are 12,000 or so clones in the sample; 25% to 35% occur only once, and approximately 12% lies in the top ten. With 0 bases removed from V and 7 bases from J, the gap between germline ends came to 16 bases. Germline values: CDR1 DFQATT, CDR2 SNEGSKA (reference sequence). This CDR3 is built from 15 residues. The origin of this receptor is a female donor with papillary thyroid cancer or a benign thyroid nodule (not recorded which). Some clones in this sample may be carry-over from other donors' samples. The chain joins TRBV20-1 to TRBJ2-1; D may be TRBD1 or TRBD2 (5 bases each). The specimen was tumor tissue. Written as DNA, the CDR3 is TGCAGTGCTAGAGATCCCAGGGAGAGTTGGAATGAGCAGTTCTTC. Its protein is CSARDPRESWNEQFF.